Given below is one TCR beta chain in context. The junction and the germline gene differ at one end; a read error may be behind it. The authors diagnosed from clinical symptoms, serum thyroxine, TRAb, thyroid ultrasound and orbital computed tomography. Amplifying from RNA transcripts, the study obtained TCR beta CDR3 regions. HTBI-primed RT-PCR formed the first round, and a multiplex PCR formed the second. TCRdb re-analysed the multiplex PCR reads in MiXCR, keeping a single row per CDR3 protein. This table holds about 700,000 distinct CDR3 sequences, approximately 40% found once. This record comes from a study of Graves' ophthalmopathy and Graves' hyperthyroidism. The germline V gene encodes CDR1 SNHLY and CDR2 FYNNEI. CDR3 length: 8 residues.

Specimen: peripheral blood. The chain uses TRBV2 and TRBJ2-7; D unresolved. The sequence came from an adult man with Graves' ophthalmopathy. As DNA, the CDR3 is TGTGCCAGCAGTGAAGTTGTTTTC. Translating gives CASSEVVF.